This T cell receptor (beta chain) was found in a study of OX40 agonist ivuxolimab in advanced cancers. Regarding the study in general: Ivuxolimab, which targeted the costimulatory receptor OX40 (CD134), was an agonistic, fully human IgG2 monoclonal antibody. Partial responses occurred in three dose-escalation patients, of whom one had hepatocellular carcinoma and two had cutaneous melanoma. Of the approximately 54 dose-escalation patients, hepatocellular carcinoma was present in about 20, melanoma in approximately 15, renal cell carcinoma in 9 and head and neck cancer in 9. Intravenous ivuxolimab was administered to patients every 2 weeks at six dose levels: 0.01, 0.1, 0.3, 1.5, 3 and 10 mg/kg. Peripheral TCRbeta sequencing was intended to test whether TCR sequence diversity was altered and clonal T-cell expansion was caused by ivuxolimab. In the dose-escalation cohort, roughly 82% of patients were male, and the mean age was 60 years with a range of about 20 to 80. Prior anti-PD-1, anti-PD-L1 or anti-CTLA-4 therapy was permitted, and checkpoint inhibitors had been received by about 36% of dose-escalation patients. The monotherapy dose-escalation portion (N ≈ 57 patients) of the phase I ivuxolimab trial is reported in the paper.

Concerning this clone itself: No antigen is known for it. No much larger clonotype is one base removed from it; base qualities were not supplied.

Genomic DNA was extracted from sorted cells for sequencing of the TCRbeta CDR3 region. TCRbeta CDR3 regions were sequenced using the immunoSEQ Assay. Entries here come from immuneACCESS through TCRdb and include only in-frame sequences with V and J called. Some clones fail to appear in such tables; in the studies checked, an unresolved V gene covers under half of the shortfall, and the cause of the remainder is unknown. A total of about 50,000 clones appear in this sample, 81% of them only once. In total, the top ten clones hold more than 5.5% of the sample. Summary of the overall study and its limitations: At doses of 0.1 to 3.0 mg/kg, clonal expansion of both CD4+ and CD8+ blood T cells was observed from baseline to week 6. In partial responders in the 0.1-3.0 mg/kg groups, normalized peripheral clonal expansion was found to be among the lowest, especially among CD8+ T cells. After ivuxolimab, CD8+ T cells had more expanded clones than CD4+ T cells on average. Low levels of normalized T-cell clonal expansion were also shown by some nonresponding patients. The antigen specificity of the clonally expanded peripheral T cells was not determined.

Patients with a history of autoimmune disease or receiving systemic immunosuppression were excluded from the trial. Peripheral blood for TCR sequencing was collected from all dose cohorts at baseline, on cycle 4 day 1, and on cycle 7 day 1. The samples were taken from a phase I, first-in-human, multicenter, open-label dose-escalation trial of ivuxolimab. Adults with locally advanced or metastatic melanoma, renal cell carcinoma, hepatocellular carcinoma or head and neck squamous cell carcinoma were enrolled in the trial. CD4+ and CD8+ T cells were sorted separately from peripheral blood before TCR sequencing. Including cysteine and phenylalanine, the CDR3 has 11 amino acids. Only the CDR3 DNA stays, 33 bases, in frame from base 1. The germline V gene sets CDR1 to LGHNT and CDR2 to FRNRAP. V loses 3 bases of germline sequence and J loses 6 bases, and the interval between the two ends is 2 bases.

The material was CD4+ or CD8+ T cells sorted from blood, obtained in a trial of the OX40 agonist ivuxolimab. This clonotype originated in an adult with an advanced solid tumor such as melanoma, head and neck, liver or kidney cancer. The rearrangement combines TRBV12-5 with TRBJ2-2; a confident D gene designation cannot be given. In nucleotide form, the sequence is TGTGCTAGTGGTTTAGCCGGGGAGCTGTTTTTT. Its amino acids are CASGLAGELFF.